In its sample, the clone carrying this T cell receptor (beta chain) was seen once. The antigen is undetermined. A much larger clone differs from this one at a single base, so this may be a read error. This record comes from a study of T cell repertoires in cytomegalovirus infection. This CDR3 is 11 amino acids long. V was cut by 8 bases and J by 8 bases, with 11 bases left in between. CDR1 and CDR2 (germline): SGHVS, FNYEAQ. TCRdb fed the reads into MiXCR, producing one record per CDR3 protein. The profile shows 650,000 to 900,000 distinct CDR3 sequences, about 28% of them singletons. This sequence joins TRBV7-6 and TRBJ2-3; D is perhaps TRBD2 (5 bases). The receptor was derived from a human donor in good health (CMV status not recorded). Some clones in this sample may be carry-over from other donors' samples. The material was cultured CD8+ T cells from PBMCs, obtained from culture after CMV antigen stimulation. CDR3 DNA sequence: TGTGCCAGCTCCGCCGGGGTTACGCAGTATTTT. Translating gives CASSAGVTQYF.